The clone carrying this T cell receptor (beta chain) appeared many times. TCR beta CDR3 sequences were amplified from RNA transcripts. HTBI primers were used for first-round RT-PCR of the TCR CDR3. TCRdb passed the multiplex PCR reads through MiXCR, listing each CDR3 protein once. The sample contains about 360,000 distinct CDR3 sequences, about 18% of which appear only once. This sample was taken from a study of T cells in Graves' hyperthyroidism and ophthalmopathy. Patients were excluded because of uncontrolled infection, other autoimmune disease, pregnancy or lactation. From germline, CDR1 is KGHDR and CDR2 SFDVKD. The CDR3 covers 16 residues. The trim removed 4 bases at V and 7 bases at J, leaving 10 bases unmatched.

This receptor was identified in a woman aged 18 to 35 with Graves' hyperthyroidism. The gene calls are TRBV24-1 and TRBJ2-2, with TRBD1 matching 8 bases. Sequenced sample: blood. Here the CDR3 DNA reads TGTGCCACCAGTGACCCTAGGACAGGGTACGGCGGGGAGCTGTTTTTT. Translating gives CATSDPRTGYGGELFF.